This entry lists 5 T cell receptor beta chains sequenced from one sample in a study of T cell responses to AZD1222 COVID-19 vaccine. Only in-frame clones appear in the TCRdb table, and some are missing; sequencing was by immunoSEQ multiplex PCR. The sample shows 100,000 or so clones, around 87% of them seen only once. Here the sequenced sample was peripheral blood, taken on day 0 of AZD1222 vaccination. The receptors stem from an adult in good health.

This rearrangement joins TRBV5-1 to TRBJ2-7; D is tentatively TRBD1 or TRBD2 (5 bases each). The CDR3 is made up of 14 amino acids. Germline V gives CDR1 SGHRS, CDR2 YFSETQ. Trimming pared 0 bases from V and 0 bases from J, leaving 7 bases between. DNA for the CDR3: TGCGCCAGCAGCTTGGAGGGGAGCTCCTACGAGCAGTACTTC. This codes for CASSLEGSSYEQYF.

The CDR3 protein is CASSLVTGRGGDTQYF. The CDR3 bases are TGCGCCAGCAGCCTGGTGACAGGACGCGGAGGGGATACGCAGTATTTT. This chain uses TRBV5-1 with TRBJ2-3; D is possibly TRBD1 or TRBD2 (6 bases each). Germline lookup yields CDR1 SGHRS and CDR2 YFSETQ. V gave up 4 bases and J gave up 6 bases, with 21 bases separating them. The CDR3 sequence is 16 residues long.

In its sample, this clone was seen a few times. The CDR3 region has the DNA TGTGCCAGGACTCGTACTGTTAGCGGGAGGCCTCTCGGGGGGGGCAATGAGCAGTTCTTC. Encoded protein: CARTRTVSGRPLGGGNEQFF. The chain couples TRBV11-3 to TRBJ2-1, with TRBD2 matching over 10 bases. Germline trimming cut 9 bases from V and 6 bases from J; bases unmatched to any gene: 26. This CDR3 comprises 20 residues. Germline values: CDR1 SGHNT, CDR2 YENEEA.

The V call is TRBV14, the J call TRBJ2-3; D remains unclear. Germline V gene lookup returns CDR1 SGHDN and CDR2 FVKESK. This CDR3 is built from 14 residues. The V and J ends lost 6 bases and 8 bases respectively, with 18 bases between them. Here the CDR3 reads CASSPRLWVGTQYF. The CDR3 nucleotides read TGTGCCAGCAGTCCCCGACTCTGGGTCGGTACGCAGTATTTT.

This clone has just a few counts. This chain connects TRBV21-1 to TRBJ1-1. TRBV21-1 is termed a pseudogene. This CDR3 spans 15 amino acids. The CDR3 DNA is TGTGCCAGCAGCAAAGACAGAGAACTATTAGCTGAAGCTTTCTTT. It translates to CASSKDRELLAEAFF.